Below, 32 T cell receptor beta chains from the same sample are listed, as sequenced in a study of blood T cell repertoires in COVID-19. The protocol was immunoSEQ multiplex PCR, while the TCRdb copy is restricted to in-frame clones and leaves out a portion. The table shows more than 95,000 clones, with about 90% occurring only once. Sequencing was performed on peripheral blood. The receptor source for this set is a man aged 50-60 years with acute or convalescent COVID-19.

This rearrangement joins TRBV3-1 (or the pseudogene TRBV3-2) to TRBJ2-5; TRBD2 aligns across 7 bases. Germline V gene data show CDR1 as LGHDT and CDR2 as YNNKEL (reference sequence). The length of the CDR3 is 15 residues. Trimming took 0 bases from V and 5 from J; bases not matched to a gene: 6. The CDR3 loop is CASSQDPGGRETQYF. The CDR3 DNA reads as TGTGCCAGCAGCCAAGACCCGGGAGGACGGGAGACCCAGTACTTC.

The chain joins TRBV4-2 to TRBJ2-1, with TRBD2 identical over 8 bases. The V gene end was trimmed by 1 base and the J gene end by 14 bases; junction bases not matched to a gene: 4. The germline V gene encodes CDR1 LGHNA and CDR2 YNFKEQ. The CDR3 totals 12 residues. The chain's CDR3 is CASSQGVGREFF. CDR3 in DNA: TGTGCCAGCAGCCAAGGAGTCGGGAGGGAGTTCTTC.

This clone has a handful of counts. J is TRBJ2-7 and V is TRBV6-6, with 10 bases aligning to TRBD1. Germline V lookup: CDR1 MNHNY, CDR2 SVGAGI (reference sequence). V dropped 2 bases and J dropped 4; count of bases not matched to a gene: 5. This CDR3 is 15 amino acids long. CDR3 DNA: TGTGCCAGCAGTTACGCTCGGGACAGGGGTTACGAGCAGTACTTC. As protein: CASSYARDRGYEQYF.

DNA for the CDR3: TGCGCCAGCAGTGAGACAGGGGCTAGTTCACCCCTCCACTTT. Its translation is CASSETGASSPLHF. The chain is built from TRBV10-2 and TRBJ1-6, with 7 bases matching TRBD1. This CDR3 is built from 14 residues. Germline loops: CDR1 WSHSY, CDR2 SAAADI. V lost 2 bases and J lost 9; bases outside the gene matches: 4.

The rearrangement joins TRBV23-1 to TRBJ2-3; 8 bases are shared with TRBD2. TRBV23-1 is given ORF status, its function remaining uncertain. The V and J ends lost 7 bases and 4 bases, in that order; junction bases with no gene match: 7. There are 14 residues in the CDR3. This CDR3 is CASNTGGEADTQYF. CDR3 nucleotides: TGCGCCAGCAACACGGGGGGGGAGGCAGATACGCAGTATTTT.

The gene calls are TRBV15 and TRBJ2-7, with 7 bases fitting TRBD2. CDR1 and CDR2 from the germline V gene are LNHNV and YYDKDF (reference sequence). The V gene end was trimmed by 1 base and the J gene end by 3 bases; junction bases not matched to a gene: 12. The CDR3 length is 17 residues. The CDR3 sequence: CATSRGHPSGGYYEQYF. As DNA, the CDR3 is TGTGCCACCAGCAGAGGCCACCCTAGCGGTGGATACTACGAGCAGTACTTC.

This chain joins TRBV3-1 (or the pseudogene TRBV3-2) and TRBJ1-5; D is ambiguous. The CDR3 length is 15 residues. Trimming removed 1 base from V and 2 bases from J, with 9 bases in between. The germline V gene has CDR1 LGHDT and CDR2 YNNKEL (reference sequence). This CDR3 reads CASSQGVGRNQPQHF. CDR3 sequence (DNA): TGTGCCAGCAGCCAAGGGGTTGGGCGCAATCAGCCCCAGCATTTT.

This rearrangement joins TRBV5-4 to TRBJ2-3; 7 bases line up with TRBD2. Germline lookup yields CDR1 SGHNT and CDR2 YYREEE (reference sequence). This CDR3 has 15 amino acids. Trimming at V came to 4 bases and at J to 0 bases, leaving 5 bases not matched to a gene. CDR3 nucleotides: TGTGCCAGCAGCCCTGAGCGGGGTAGCACAGATACGCAGTATTTT. It encodes CASSPERGSTDTQYF.

The rearrangement uses TRBV7-9 and TRBJ2-5; 8 bases line up with TRBD1. This CDR3 is built from 15 residues. J gave up 5 bases and V 4 bases, and 9 bases lay outside the gene matches. Germline V CDR1 and CDR2: SEHNR, FQNEAQ (reference sequence). The CDR3 spells CASSSGQGSLETQYF. The CDR3 DNA reads TGTGCCAGCAGCTCCGGACAGGGAAGTTTGGAGACCCAGTACTTC.

The V gene is TRBV15, the J gene TRBJ2-7, with D possibly matching TRBD1 (5 bases). This CDR3 spans 12 amino acids. Trimming cost V 8 bases and J 4 bases, with 12 bases left between them. CDR1 and CDR2 from the germline V gene are LNHNV and YYDKDF (reference sequence). Here the CDR3 reads CATSIGAYEQYF. CDR3 in DNA: TGTGCCACCTCTATAGGGGCTTACGAGCAGTACTTC.

This clone was observed once. V gene TRBV7-8 combines with J gene TRBJ2-2; 8 bases match TRBD1. From germline, CDR1 is SGHVS and CDR2 FQNEAQ. The CDR3 covers 16 residues. J gave up 2 bases and V 6 bases, and 8 bases lay outside the gene matches. Here the CDR3 reads CASRAGGRDNTGELFF. Here the CDR3 DNA reads TGTGCCAGCAGAGCAGGGGGCCGGGATAACACCGGGGAGCTGTTTTTT.

V usage is TRBV25-1 and J usage is TRBJ2-7; D perhaps matches TRBD2 (6 bases). This CDR3 is 13 amino acids long. Germline V gene lookup returns CDR1 MGHDK and CDR2 SYGVNS. V was trimmed by 4 bases and J by 0 bases, leaving 7 bases between them. DNA for the CDR3: TGTGCCAGCAGTGTAGCGGTCTCCTACGAGCAGTACTTC. Translating gives CASSVAVSYEQYF.

This clone was seen just once. The chain has TRBV2 and TRBJ2-1; D is possibly TRBD2 (6 bases). The V end was cut by 5 bases, the J end by 13 bases, with 12 bases between. The CDR3 spans 11 residues. Germline CDR1 reads SNHLY; CDR2 reads FYNNEI. The CDR3 DNA reads TGTGCCAGCAGTCTGCCGGGACTCCAGTTCTTC. It codes for CASSLPGLQFF.

The chain joins TRBV3-1 (or the pseudogene TRBV3-2) to TRBJ2-5; 8 bases line up with TRBD1. J gave up 2 bases and V 0 bases, and 5 bases lay outside the gene matches. This CDR3 is 16 amino acids long. Germline CDR1 is LGHDT and CDR2 is YNNKEL (reference sequence). DNA for the CDR3: TGTGCCAGCAGCCAAGAATCAGGACAGGGACAAGAGACCCAGTACTTC. Its translation is CASSQESGQGQETQYF.

The rearrangement joins TRBV5-1 to TRBJ2-5; 12 bases map to TRBD2. V lost 3 bases to trimming and J lost 5 bases; unmatched junction nucleotides: 5. CDR1 and CDR2 from the germline V gene are SGHRS and YFSETQ. The CDR3 is 15 amino acids. This chain's CDR3 is CASSWGTSGYETQYF. The CDR3 DNA is TGCGCCAGCAGCTGGGGGACTAGCGGGTATGAGACCCAGTACTTC.

CDR3 sequence (DNA): TGTGCCAGCAGCTTACCCGACAGGGGTTCCTTGGATGGCTACACCTTC. Amino acid sequence: CASSLPDRGSLDGYTF. The rearrangement uses TRBV5-6 and TRBJ1-2; TRBD1 matches at 8 bases. Per germline, CDR1 SGHDT and CDR2 YYEEEE. The CDR3 contains 16 residues. With V trimmed by 2 bases and J by 6 bases, 12 bases remained unmatched.

The chain combines TRBV27 with TRBJ2-2; tentatively, D is TRBD1 (5 bases). V lost 10 bases and J 2 bases, leaving 11 bases between the germline ends. Germline V gene data show CDR1 as MNHEY and CDR2 as SMNVEV (reference sequence). The CDR3 contains 13 residues. DNA for the CDR3: TGTGCCACCGGACACTATAACACCGGGGAGCTGTTTTTT. It translates to CATGHYNTGELFF.

This chain uses TRBV3-1 (or the pseudogene TRBV3-2) with TRBJ2-6; 7 nucleotides line up with TRBD1. Germline lookup yields CDR1 LGHDT and CDR2 YNNKEL (reference sequence). This CDR3 comprises 15 residues. V lost 3 bases to trimming and J lost 8 bases; unmatched junction nucleotides: 7. The CDR3 reads CASSQARQGSNVLTF. Written as DNA, the CDR3 is TGTGCCAGCAGCCAGGCAAGACAGGGATCCAACGTCCTGACTTTC.

The chain carries TRBV5-6 and TRBJ2-1; 9 nucleotides match TRBD1. This CDR3 spans 14 amino acids. Germline V gene data show CDR1 as SGHDT and CDR2 as YYEEEE. J was trimmed by 8 bases and V by 4 bases; bases with no gene match: 7. The CDR3 reads CASSPGQGMHEQFF. DNA of the CDR3: TGTGCCAGCAGCCCGGGACAGGGTATGCATGAGCAGTTCTTC.

J is TRBJ2-5 and V is TRBV18; D unclear. V was pared by 7 bases and J by 5 bases, with 14 bases between. CDR1 is KGHSH, CDR2 LQKENI, per germline. The CDR3 length is 13 residues. The CDR3 is CASCDLERETQYF. CDR3 bases: TGTGCCAGCTGCGATTTAGAACGGGAGACCCAGTACTTC.

The CDR3 sequence: CASSPGTAYNEQFF. Written as DNA, the CDR3 is TGCGCCAGCAGCCCCGGGACAGCTTACAATGAGCAGTTCTTC. The chain combines TRBV5-1 with TRBJ2-1; 7 nucleotides agree with TRBD1. Looked up from germline, CDR1 is SGHRS and CDR2 is YFSETQ. The ends lost 4 bases at V and 4 bases at J; junction bases unmatched: 5. The length of the CDR3 is 14 residues.

The chain joins TRBV7-6 to TRBJ2-3, with 12 positions matching TRBD2. The trim removed 3 bases at V and 3 bases at J, leaving 10 bases unmatched. The germline CDR1 and CDR2 sequences are SGHVS and FNYEAQ. There are 18 residues in the CDR3. This CDR3 is CASSFGGLAGPPTDTQYF. The DNA of the CDR3 is TGTGCCAGCAGCTTCGGGGGACTAGCGGGTCCACCGACAGATACGCAGTATTTT.

This rearrangement joins TRBV15 to TRBJ2-1, with 7 bases fitting TRBD1. From germline, CDR1 is LNHNV and CDR2 YYDKDF (reference sequence). Germline trimming cut 8 bases from V and 5 bases from J; bases unmatched to any gene: 9. The CDR3 sequence is 14 residues long. Here the CDR3 reads CATRSGTVNNEQFF. The CDR3 DNA reads as TGTGCCACCCGTTCCGGGACAGTTAACAATGAGCAGTTCTTC. The variable domain in full, with the rest retrieved from reference TRBV15 and TRBJ2-1, is DAMVIQNPRYQVTQFGKPVTLSCSQTLNHNVMYWYQQKSSQAPKLLFHYYDKDFNNEADTPDNFQSRRPNTSFCFLDIRSPGLGDTAMYLCATRSGTVNNEQFFGPGTRLTVL.

The chain couples TRBV2 to TRBJ2-7; 10 bases align to TRBD1. The CDR3 is made up of 14 amino acids. CDR1 SNHLY and CDR2 FYNNEI come from the germline V gene. J gave up 3 bases and V 7 bases, and 6 bases lay outside the gene matches. This chain's CDR3 is CASIGWDRGYEQYF. For the CDR3, the DNA is TGTGCCAGCATTGGGTGGGACAGGGGCTACGAGCAGTACTTC.

This clone was counted a few times. The chain recombines TRBV15 with TRBJ2-2; 10 nucleotides line up with TRBD2. The V segment lost 0 bases and the J segment 6 bases; nucleotides outside the gene matches: 7. The length of the CDR3 is 17 residues. The germline V gene encodes CDR1 LNHNV and CDR2 YYDKDF (reference sequence). The CDR3 here is CATSRDIGLAGAGELFF. The CDR3 DNA sequence: TGTGCCACCAGCAGAGATATCGGGCTAGCGGGAGCCGGGGAGCTGTTTTTT.

The rearrangement links TRBV11-3 to TRBJ2-4, with 8 positions matching TRBD2. The germline gives CDR1 SGHNT, CDR2 YENEEA. The CDR3 runs 16 residues. The junction had 8 bases not matched to a gene; V was cut back by 1 base and J by 6 bases. CDR3 amino acids: CASSLVYRRGGNIQYF. DNA of the CDR3: TGTGCCAGCAGCTTAGTTTACCGCCGGGGGGGAAACATTCAGTACTTC.

For the CDR3, the DNA is TGTGCCAGCAGTTTACCAGGGGGCTTCCAGCCCCAGCATTTT. Translating gives CASSLPGGFQPQHF. The chain combines TRBV28 with TRBJ1-5; 8 positions match TRBD1. In germline, CDR1 is MDHEN, CDR2 SYDVKM. CDR3 size: 14 residues. Trimming took 2 bases from V and 7 from J; bases not matched to a gene: 4.

J is TRBJ2-7 and V is TRBV28, with D maybe TRBD1 (6 bases). V was shortened by 7 bases and J by 9 bases, with 22 bases between the two germline ends. The CDR3 is 14 residues long. Germline V gene sequence: CDR1 MDHEN, CDR2 SYDVKM. The chain's CDR3 is CASTTGQSVFGQYF. DNA of the CDR3: TGTGCCAGCACCACCGGACAGAGCGTTTTTGGGCAGTACTTC.

The chain joins TRBV24-1 to TRBJ2-3, with 10 bases lining up with TRBD1. Trimming took 4 bases from V and 6 from J; bases not matched to a gene: 6. CDR3 length: 15 amino acids. CDR1 is KGHDR, CDR2 SFDVKD, per germline. The CDR3 sequence is CATSDQRQGADTQYF. CDR3 nucleotide sequence: TGTGCCACCAGTGACCAACGACAGGGGGCTGATACGCAGTATTTT.

This chain uses TRBV2 with TRBJ2-7, with 7 bases matching TRBD2. This CDR3 is 15 amino acids long. Per the germline V gene, CDR1 is SNHLY and CDR2 is FYNNEI. The CDR3 sequence is CAGAGRPEAGSEQYF. CDR3 coding DNA: TGTGCAGGAGCGGGAAGGCCTGAGGCGGGGTCCGAGCAGTACTTC.

The chain couples TRBV9 to TRBJ2-3, with 11 positions matching TRBD2. The V segment lost 4 bases and the J segment 5 bases; nucleotides outside the gene matches: 6. The CDR3 has 15 residues. Looked up from germline, CDR1 is SGDLS and CDR2 is YYNGEE. CDR3 loop: CASSLSGRALDTQYF. CDR3 sequence (DNA): TGTGCCAGCAGCCTTAGCGGGAGGGCCCTAGATACGCAGTATTTT.

This chain connects TRBV2 to TRBJ1-6, with 10 bases aligning to TRBD1. The CDR3 is 14 residues long. Losses at the gene ends were 6 bases for V and 7 bases for J; bases not matched to a gene: 3. Germline V gene sequence: CDR1 SNHLY, CDR2 FYNNEI. The CDR3 reads CASSEGQGNSPLHF. CDR3 sequence (DNA): TGTGCCAGCAGCGAGGGACAGGGGAATTCACCCCTCCACTTT.